A single TCR beta chain is shown here with its context. Trimming cost V 6 bases and J 4 bases; bases outside gene matches: 7. This CDR3 contains 14 residues. This sample was taken from a study of CD8 T cells in Susac syndrome. A quantity of about 0.5 to 1 ug RNA underwent reverse transcription using random hexamers. The method of amplification for TCR beta CDR3 was immunoSEQ multiplex PCR, covering 54 Vbeta and 13 Jbeta. TCRdb called the immunoSEQ multiplex PCR reads again in MiXCR, with one record for every CDR3 protein. Among about 140,000 distinct CDR3 sequences listed, approximately 95% were seen once.

V and J are TRBV12-3 or TRBV12-4 and TRBJ1-1; the match to TRBD1 covers 8 bases. Sequencing used CD4+ T cells from PBMCs. This TCR came from a human donor with multiple sclerosis. The CDR3 loop is CASSLDRVRTEAFF. The CDR3 nucleotides are TGTGCCAGCAGCCTGGACAGGGTTCGCACTGAAGCTTTCTTT.